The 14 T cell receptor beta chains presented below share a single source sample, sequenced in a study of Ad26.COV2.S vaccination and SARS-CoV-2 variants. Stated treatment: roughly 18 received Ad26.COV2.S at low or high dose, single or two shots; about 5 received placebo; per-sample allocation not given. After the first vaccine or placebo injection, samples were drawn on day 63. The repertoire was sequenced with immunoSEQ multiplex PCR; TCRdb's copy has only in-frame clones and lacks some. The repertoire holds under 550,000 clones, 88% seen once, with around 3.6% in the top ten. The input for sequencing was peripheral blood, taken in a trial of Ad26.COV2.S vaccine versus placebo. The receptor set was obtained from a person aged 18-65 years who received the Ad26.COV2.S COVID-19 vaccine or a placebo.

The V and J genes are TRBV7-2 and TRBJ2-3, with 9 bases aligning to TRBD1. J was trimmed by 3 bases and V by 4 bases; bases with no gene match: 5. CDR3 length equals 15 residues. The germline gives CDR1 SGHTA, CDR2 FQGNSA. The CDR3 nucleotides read TGTGCCAGCAGCTCAGGGACAGGGAGAACAGATACGCAGTATTTT. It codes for CASSSGTGRTDTQYF.

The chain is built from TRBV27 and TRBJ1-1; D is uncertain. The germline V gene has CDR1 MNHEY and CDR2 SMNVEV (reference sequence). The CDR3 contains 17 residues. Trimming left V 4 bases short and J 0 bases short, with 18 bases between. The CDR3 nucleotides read TGTGCCAGCAGTTCCCGATGGGGAGGGATATTGAACACTGAAGCTTTCTTT. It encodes CASSSRWGGILNTEAFF.

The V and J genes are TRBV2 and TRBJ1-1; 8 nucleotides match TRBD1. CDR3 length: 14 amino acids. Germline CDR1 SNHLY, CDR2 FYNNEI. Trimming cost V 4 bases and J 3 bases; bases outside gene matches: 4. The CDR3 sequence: CASSARQGYTEAFF. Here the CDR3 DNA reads TGTGCCAGCAGTGCCCGACAGGGGTACACTGAAGCTTTCTTT.

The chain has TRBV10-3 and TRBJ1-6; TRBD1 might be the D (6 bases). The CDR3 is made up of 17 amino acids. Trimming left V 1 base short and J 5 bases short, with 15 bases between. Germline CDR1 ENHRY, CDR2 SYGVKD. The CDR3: CAISEFSRDNHNSPLHF. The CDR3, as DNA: TGTGCCATCAGTGAGTTTAGCCGGGACAATCATAATTCACCCCTCCACTTT.

CDR3 coding DNA: TGTGCCAGCAGCCCAGCCGCTAGGACCGATACGGAGACCCAGTACTTC. It is translated as CASSPAARTDTETQYF. The chain joins TRBV9 to TRBJ2-5, with D uncertain. V was clipped by 4 bases and J by 5 bases, with 21 bases between them. The CDR3 totals 16 residues. CDR1 SGDLS and CDR2 YYNGEE come from the germline V gene.

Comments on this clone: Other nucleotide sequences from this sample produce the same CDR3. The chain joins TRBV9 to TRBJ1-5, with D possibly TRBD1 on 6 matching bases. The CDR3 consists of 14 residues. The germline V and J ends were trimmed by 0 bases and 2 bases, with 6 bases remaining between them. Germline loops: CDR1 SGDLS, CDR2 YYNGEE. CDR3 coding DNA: TGTGCCAGCAGCGTAGGACAGGGCAATCAGCCCCAGCATTTT. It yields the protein CASSVGQGNQPQHF.

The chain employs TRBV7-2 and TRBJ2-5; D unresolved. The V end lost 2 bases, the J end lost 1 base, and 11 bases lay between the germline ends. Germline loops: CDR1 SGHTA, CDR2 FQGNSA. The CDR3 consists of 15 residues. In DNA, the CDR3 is TGTGCCAGCAGCTTATACGGTCAGGTCCAAGAGACCCAGTACTTC. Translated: CASSLYGQVQETQYF.

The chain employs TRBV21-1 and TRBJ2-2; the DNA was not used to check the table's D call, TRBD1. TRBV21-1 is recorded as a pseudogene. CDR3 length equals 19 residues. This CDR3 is CASSNAAFGRGRNTGELFF. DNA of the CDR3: TGTGCCAGCAGCAATGCTGCGTTCGGCAGGGGGCGCAACACCGGGGAGCTGTTTTTT.

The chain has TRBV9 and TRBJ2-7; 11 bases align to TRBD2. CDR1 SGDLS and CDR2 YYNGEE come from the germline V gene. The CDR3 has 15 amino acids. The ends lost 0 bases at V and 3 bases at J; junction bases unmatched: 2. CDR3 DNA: TGTGCCAGCAGCGTAGACGGACTAGCGGGCTACGAGCAGTACTTC. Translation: CASSVDGLAGYEQYF.

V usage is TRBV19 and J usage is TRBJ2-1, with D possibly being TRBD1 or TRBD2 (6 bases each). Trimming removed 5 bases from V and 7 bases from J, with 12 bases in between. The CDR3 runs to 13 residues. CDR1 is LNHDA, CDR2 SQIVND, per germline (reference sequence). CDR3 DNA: TGTGCCAGTAGTCCGGGGGCGGGGAATGAGCAGTTCTTC. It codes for CASSPGAGNEQFF.

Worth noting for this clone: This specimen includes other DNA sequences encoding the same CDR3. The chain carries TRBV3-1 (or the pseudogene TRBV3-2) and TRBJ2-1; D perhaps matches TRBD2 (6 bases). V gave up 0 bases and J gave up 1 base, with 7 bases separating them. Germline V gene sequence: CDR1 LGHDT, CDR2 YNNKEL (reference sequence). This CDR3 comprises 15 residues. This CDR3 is CASSQDSGSYNEQFF. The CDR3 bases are TGTGCCAGCAGCCAAGATAGCGGATCCTACAATGAGCAGTTCTTC.

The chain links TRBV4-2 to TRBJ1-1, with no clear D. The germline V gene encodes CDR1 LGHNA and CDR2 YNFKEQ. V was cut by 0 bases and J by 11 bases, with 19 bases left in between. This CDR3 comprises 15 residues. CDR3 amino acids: CASSQDRDLGFYAFF. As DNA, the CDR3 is TGTGCCAGCAGCCAAGATCGCGACTTGGGGTTCTACGCTTTCTTT.

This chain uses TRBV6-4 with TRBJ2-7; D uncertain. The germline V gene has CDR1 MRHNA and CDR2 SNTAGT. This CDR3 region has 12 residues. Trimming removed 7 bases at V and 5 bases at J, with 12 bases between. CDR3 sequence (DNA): TGTGCCAGCATCAGTGGTTTCCACGAGCAGTACTTC. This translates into CASISGFHEQYF.

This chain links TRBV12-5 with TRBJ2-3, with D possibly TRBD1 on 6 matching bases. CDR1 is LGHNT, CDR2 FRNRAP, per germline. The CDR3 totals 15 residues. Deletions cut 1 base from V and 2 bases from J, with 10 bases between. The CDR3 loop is CASGLGHRATDTQYF. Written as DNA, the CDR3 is TGTGCTAGTGGTTTGGGACACAGGGCCACAGATACGCAGTATTTT. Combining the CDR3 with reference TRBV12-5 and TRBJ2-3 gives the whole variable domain DARVTQTPRHKVTEMGQEVTMRCQPILGHNTVFWYRQTMMQGLELLAYFRNRAPLDDSGMPKDRFSAEMPDATLATLKIQPSEPRDSAVYFCASGLGHRATDTQYFGPGTRLTVL.